The T cell receptor (beta chain) under discussion was sequenced for a study of cytomegalovirus exposure and HLA in healthy donors. The CDR3 has 14 residues. Germline CDR1 LNHDA, CDR2 SQIVND (reference sequence). Trimming cost V 1 base and J 8 bases; bases outside gene matches: 6. Only a few counts were recorded for this clone. Vbeta (60) and Jbeta (13) primers were used in the PCR. Generated by immunoSEQ multiplex PCR, the TCRdb table keeps only in-frame clones and is missing some. The sample contains around 280,000 clones, roughly 89% of which appear only once. The V call is TRBV19, the J call TRBJ1-2, with 8 positions matching TRBD1. The receptor's source is a woman aged 18 to 35 in good health and CMV-seronegative. The specimen sequenced was PBMCs. CDR3 sequence reads: CASSIGEGQGGYTF. DNA of the CDR3: TGTGCCAGTAGTATAGGGGAAGGACAGGGAGGCTACACCTTC.